This T cell receptor beta chain was recovered during a study of patients and donors after allogeneic stem cell transplantation. This clonotype came up a few times. Its ends do not fully match the called genes, so a read error is possible. From the RT-PCR reads, TCRdb called clonotypes with MiXCR, one entry per CDR3 protein. Of around 200,000 distinct CDR3 sequences listed, around 41% were seen once; the top ten hold 11%. This TCR derives from a human donor who was either an allogeneic HSCT recipient or a stem cell or donor lymphocyte infusion donor (not recorded which). It is not recorded whose cells these are; they may come from a transplant donor. The specimen sequenced was blood, either unsorted or a sorted T cell fraction (not recorded which).

The CDR3 spells CASSLAPPERAAF. CDR3 bases: TGTGCCAGCAGTTTAGCGCCTCCTGAGAGGGCCGCCTTT. The chain employs TRBV28 and TRBJ1-1; D unresolved. This CDR3 is built from 13 residues. Germline V gene sequence: CDR1 MDHEN, CDR2 SYDVKM.